This T cell receptor beta chain was recorded in a study of blood T cell repertoires in COVID-19. Generated by immunoSEQ multiplex PCR, the TCRdb table keeps only in-frame clones and is missing some. The sample contains about 160,000 clones, roughly nine tenths of which appear only once. The germline V gene has CDR1 SGHTA and CDR2 FQGNSA. The CDR3 totals 15 residues. V was trimmed by 0 bases and J by 2 bases, leaving 9 bases between them. The receptor was isolated from a man aged 55-75 years with acute or convalescent COVID-19. The sample consisted of peripheral blood. The V gene is TRBV7-2, the J gene TRBJ2-3; D possibly corresponds to TRBD2 (5 bases). Here the CDR3 reads CASSLAVGVTDTQYF. The CDR3 DNA sequence: TGTGCCAGCAGCTTAGCGGTCGGGGTCACAGATACGCAGTATTTT.